This TCR beta chain is from a study of cytomegalovirus exposure and HLA in healthy donors. For the study at large: Earlier work reported 95 million to 130 million unique TCR beta sequences from some 170 million T cells.

V was shortened by 1 base and J by 0 bases, with 14 bases between the two germline ends. The germline CDR1 and CDR2 sequences are MDHEN and SYDVKM. CDR3 size: 17 residues. Points from the study as a whole: The classifier reportedly diagnosed cytomegalovirus status with high sensitivity and specificity. A few V segments could not be told apart, such as TRBV6-2 and TRBV6-3, and were left out.

Concerning this clone itself: Antigen specificity is unknown.

PCR employed 60 Vbeta and 13 Jbeta primers. The repertoire was sequenced with immunoSEQ multiplex PCR; TCRdb's copy has only in-frame clones and lacks some. The data contain fewer than 200,000 clones, 65% to 80% of them singletons. Sequenced input: PBMCs. The chain is built from TRBV28 and TRBJ2-3; a possible D gene is TRBD2 (7 bases). This TCR was recovered from a man aged 40-49 years in good health and CMV-seronegative. The CDR3 here is CASSLLGGGASTDTQYF. In nucleotides, the CDR3 is TGTGCCAGCAGTTTATTAGGGGGGGGCGCGAGCACAGATACGCAGTATTTT.